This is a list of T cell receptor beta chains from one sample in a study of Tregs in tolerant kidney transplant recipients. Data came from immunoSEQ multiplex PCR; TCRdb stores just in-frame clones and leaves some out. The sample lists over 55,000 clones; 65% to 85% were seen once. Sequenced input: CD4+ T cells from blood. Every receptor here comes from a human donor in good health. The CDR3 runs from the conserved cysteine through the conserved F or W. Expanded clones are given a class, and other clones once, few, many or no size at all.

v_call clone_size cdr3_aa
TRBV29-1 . CNHIFGLQPNYGYTF
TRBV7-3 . CASSPTSSGGRNEQFF
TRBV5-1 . CASSLGGADTQYF
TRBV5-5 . CASSLVAGEQYF
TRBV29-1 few CSVWVSGTEAFF
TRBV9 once CASSISGVLGGRRNYGYTF
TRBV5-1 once CASSPADRVGAGYTF
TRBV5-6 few CASSPDIREGNTIYF
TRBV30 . CAWSPKRRGAEAFF
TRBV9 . CASSVAQDNSPLHF
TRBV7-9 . CASSKGQGAISNQPQHF